This TCR beta chain was recovered during a study of shared clonotypes between healthy human individuals. In the study overall: Those who served as donors were a couple of women and a few men between the ages of 18 and 49.

Produced via immunoSEQ multiplex PCR; TCRdb's table is partial and in-frame only. The sample has more than 2 million clones; 85% to 95% are singletons. Per the germline V gene, CDR1 is SEHNR and CDR2 is FQNEAQ (reference sequence). V lost 1 base and J 1 base, leaving 13 bases between the germline ends. CDR3 size: 16 residues. The chain couples TRBV7-9 to TRBJ1-1, with unresolved D. The sequenced sample consisted of naive CD4+ T cells sorted from blood. Subset noted: CD45RA+ positively selected. This sequence originates from a man in his late teens or twenties in good health. The CDR3 here is CASSLVRFAPNTEAFF. Written as DNA, the CDR3 is TGTGCCAGCAGCTTAGTGCGGTTCGCACCGAACACTGAAGCTTTCTTT.